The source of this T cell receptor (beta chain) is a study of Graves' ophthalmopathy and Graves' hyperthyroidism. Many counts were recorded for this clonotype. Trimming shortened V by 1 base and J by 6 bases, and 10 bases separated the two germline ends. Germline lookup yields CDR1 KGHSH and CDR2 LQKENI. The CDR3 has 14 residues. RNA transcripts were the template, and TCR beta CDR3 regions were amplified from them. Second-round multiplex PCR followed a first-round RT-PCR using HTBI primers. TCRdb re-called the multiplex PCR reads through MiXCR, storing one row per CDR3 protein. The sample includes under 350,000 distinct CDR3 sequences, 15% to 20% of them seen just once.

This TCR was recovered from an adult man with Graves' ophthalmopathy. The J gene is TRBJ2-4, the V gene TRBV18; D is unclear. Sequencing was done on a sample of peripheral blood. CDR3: CASSPRDGLNIQYF. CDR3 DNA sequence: TGTGCCAGCTCACCACGTGACGGTTTAAACATTCAGTACTTC.